Listed below are T cell receptor beta chains from one sample, sequenced in a study of cytomegalovirus exposure and HLA in healthy donors. The repertoire was sequenced with immunoSEQ multiplex PCR; TCRdb's copy has only in-frame clones and lacks some. The sample records around 94,000 clones, roughly 78% being singletons. Sequencing input: PBMCs. The receptors here all came from a male donor in good health and CMV-seropositive. CDR3s leave out the opening cysteine and the closing phenylalanine or tryptophan.

V	CDR3
TRBV28	ASSQLTGGRTEAF
TRBV7-2	ASSLRLRTEAF
TRBV7-6	ASSLSPLFGNTIY
TRBV5-1	ASSLGENTEAF
TRBV6-1	ASSAAGTSGANEQF
TRBV7-9	ASTLGAGDTQY
TRBV10-3	ATGIQDTEAF
TRBV9	ASSVGRFLSGNTIY
TRBV4-2	ASSQGRGNEKLF
TRBV7-9	ASSLSGQIYEQY
TRBV18	ASSPTAANYGYT
TRBV25-1	ASSRATGTGYT
TRBV5-6	ASSPGQGVETQY
TRBV28	AIRQGGSGANVLT
TRBV28	ASSSDRGYEQY
TRBV9	ASSVQGWGLEDTQY